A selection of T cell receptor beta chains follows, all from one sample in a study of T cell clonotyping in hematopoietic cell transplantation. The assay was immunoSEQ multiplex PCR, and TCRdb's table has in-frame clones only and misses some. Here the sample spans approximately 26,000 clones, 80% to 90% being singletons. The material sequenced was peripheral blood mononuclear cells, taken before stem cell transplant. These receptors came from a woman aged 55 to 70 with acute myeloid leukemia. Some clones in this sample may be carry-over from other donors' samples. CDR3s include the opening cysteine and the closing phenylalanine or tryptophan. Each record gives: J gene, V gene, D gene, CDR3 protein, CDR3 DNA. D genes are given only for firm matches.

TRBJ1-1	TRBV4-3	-	CASSQVRASNTEAFF	TGCGCCAGCAGCCAAGTTCGAGCTTCGAACACTGAAGCTTTCTTT
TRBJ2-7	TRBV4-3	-	CASSQETGLTYEQYF	TGCGCCAGCAGCCAAGAGACTGGCCTAACTTACGAGCAGTACTTC
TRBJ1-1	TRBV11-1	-	CASSFIENTEAFF	TGTGCCAGCAGCTTTATTGAAAACACTGAAGCTTTCTTT
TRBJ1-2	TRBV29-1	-	CSVEVGQSYGYTF	TGCAGCGTTGAGGTTGGGCAGAGCTATGGCTACACCTTC
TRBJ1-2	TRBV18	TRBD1	CASSPQGTGGAYGYTF	TGTGCCAGCTCACCACAGGGAACAGGGGGCGCCTATGGCTACACCTTC
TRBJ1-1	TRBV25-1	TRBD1	CASSEYLTGGAFF	TGTGCCAGCAGTGAATATCTGACAGGGGGGGCTTTCTTT
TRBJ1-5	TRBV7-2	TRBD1	CASSPPGTGARNQPQHF	TGTGCCAGCAGCCCTCCCGGGACAGGGGCGCGCAATCAGCCCCAGCATTTT
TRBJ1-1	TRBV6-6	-	CASEVRNTEAFF	TGTGCCAGCGAGGTAAGAAACACTGAAGCTTTCTTT
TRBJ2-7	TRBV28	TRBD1	CASSPTGKGSYEQYF	TGTGCCAGCAGCCCGACAGGGAAAGGATCCTACGAGCAGTACTTC
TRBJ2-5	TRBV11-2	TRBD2	CASSKGTSEETQYF	TGTGCCAGCAGCAAAGGGACTAGCGAGGAGACCCAGTACTTC
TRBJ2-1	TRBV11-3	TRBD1	CASSLGDRVIGNNEQFF	TGTGCCAGCAGCTTGGGGGACAGGGTCATAGGCAACAATGAGCAGTTCTTC